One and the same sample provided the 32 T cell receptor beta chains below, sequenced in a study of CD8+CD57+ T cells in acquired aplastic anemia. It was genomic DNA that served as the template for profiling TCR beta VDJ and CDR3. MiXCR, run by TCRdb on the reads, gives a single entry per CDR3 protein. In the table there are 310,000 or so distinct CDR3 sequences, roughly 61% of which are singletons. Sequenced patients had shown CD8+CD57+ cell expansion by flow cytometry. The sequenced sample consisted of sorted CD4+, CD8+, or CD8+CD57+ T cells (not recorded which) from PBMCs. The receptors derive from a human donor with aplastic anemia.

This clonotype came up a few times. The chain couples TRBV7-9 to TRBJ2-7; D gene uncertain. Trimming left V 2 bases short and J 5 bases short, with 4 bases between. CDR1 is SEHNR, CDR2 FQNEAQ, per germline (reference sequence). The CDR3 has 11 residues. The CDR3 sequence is CASSLSHEQYF. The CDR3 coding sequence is TGTGCCAGCAGCTTATCCCACGAGCAGTACTTC. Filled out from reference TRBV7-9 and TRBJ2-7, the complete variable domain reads DTGVSQNPRHKITKRGQNVTFRCDPISEHNRLYWYRQTLGQGPEFLTYFQNEAQLEKSRLLSDRFSAERPKGSFSTLEIQRTEQGDSAMYLCASSLSHEQYFGPGTRLTVT.

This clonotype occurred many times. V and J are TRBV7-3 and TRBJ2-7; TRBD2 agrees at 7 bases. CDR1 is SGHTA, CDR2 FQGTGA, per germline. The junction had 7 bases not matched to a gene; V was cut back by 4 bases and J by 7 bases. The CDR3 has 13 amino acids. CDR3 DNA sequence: TGTGCCAGCAGCTCTTTGAACGGGGGGGAGCAGTACTTC. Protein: CASSSLNGGEQYF.

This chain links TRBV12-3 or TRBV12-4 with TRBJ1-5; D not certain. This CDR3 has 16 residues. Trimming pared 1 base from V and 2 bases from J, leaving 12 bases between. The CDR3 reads CASSLGPLEGNQPQHF. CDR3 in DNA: TGTGCCAGCAGTTTAGGCCCCCTGGAGGGCAATCAGCCCCAGCATTTT.

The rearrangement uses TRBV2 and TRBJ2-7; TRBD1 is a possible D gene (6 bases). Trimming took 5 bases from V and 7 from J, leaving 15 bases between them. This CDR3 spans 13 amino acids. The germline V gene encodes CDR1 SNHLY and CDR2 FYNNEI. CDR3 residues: CASSPHKRGEQYF. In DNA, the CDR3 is TGTGCCAGCAGTCCCCATAAAAGGGGGGAGCAGTACTTC.

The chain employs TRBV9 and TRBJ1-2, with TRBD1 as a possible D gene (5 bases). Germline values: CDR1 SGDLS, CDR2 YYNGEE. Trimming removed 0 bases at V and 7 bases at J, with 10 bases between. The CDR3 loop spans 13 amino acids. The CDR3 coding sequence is TGTGCCAGCAGCGTAGGGGGGGTTAGTGGCTACACCTTC. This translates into CASSVGGVSGYTF.

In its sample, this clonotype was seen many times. The CDR3 bases are TGTGCCAGCAGCCAGATAGACGTAAAACCTTCAAGCTCCTACGAGCAGTACTTC. Its protein is CASSQIDVKPSSSYEQYF. The chain uses TRBV5-6 and TRBJ2-7; D is undetermined. Germline V gene lookup returns CDR1 SGHDT and CDR2 YYEEEE. V lost 4 bases to trimming and J lost 0 bases, with 23 bases between them. The CDR3 runs to 18 residues.

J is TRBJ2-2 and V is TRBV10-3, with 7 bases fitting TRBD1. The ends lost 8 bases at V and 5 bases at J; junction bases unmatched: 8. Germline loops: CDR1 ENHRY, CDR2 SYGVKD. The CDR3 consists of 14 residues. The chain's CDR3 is CAISTGQGTGELFF. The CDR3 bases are TGTGCCATCTCGACAGGGCAGGGTACCGGGGAGCTGTTTTTT.

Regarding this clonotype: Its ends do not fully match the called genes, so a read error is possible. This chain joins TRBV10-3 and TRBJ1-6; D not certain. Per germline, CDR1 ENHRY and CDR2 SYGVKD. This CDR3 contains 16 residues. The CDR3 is CAISSENTLRNSPLRF. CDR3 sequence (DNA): TGTGCCATCAGTTCCGAGAACACACTAAGGAATTCACCCCTCCGCTTT.

The CDR3: CASSDGQDNSPLHF. The CDR3, as DNA: TGTGCCAGCAGTGACGGGCAGGACAATTCACCCCTCCACTTT. The chain combines TRBV2 with TRBJ1-6; D uncertain. Trimming stripped 3 bases from V and 7 bases from J, with 10 bases between. The CDR3 loop spans 14 amino acids. The germline gives CDR1 SNHLY, CDR2 FYNNEI.

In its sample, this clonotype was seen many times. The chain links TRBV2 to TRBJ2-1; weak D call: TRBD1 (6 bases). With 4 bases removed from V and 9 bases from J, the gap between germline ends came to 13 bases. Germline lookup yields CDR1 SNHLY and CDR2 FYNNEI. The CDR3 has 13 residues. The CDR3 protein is CASSATGSTEQFF. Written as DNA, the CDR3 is TGTGCCAGCAGTGCAACAGGGAGCACTGAGCAGTTCTTC.

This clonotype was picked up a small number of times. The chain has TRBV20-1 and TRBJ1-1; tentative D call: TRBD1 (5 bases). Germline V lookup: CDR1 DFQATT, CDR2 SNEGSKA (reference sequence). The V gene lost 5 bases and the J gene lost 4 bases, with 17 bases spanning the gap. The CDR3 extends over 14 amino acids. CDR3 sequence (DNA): TGCAGTGCTCTCCGTTGGGACGAGCCCACTGAAGCTTTCTTT. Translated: CSALRWDEPTEAFF.

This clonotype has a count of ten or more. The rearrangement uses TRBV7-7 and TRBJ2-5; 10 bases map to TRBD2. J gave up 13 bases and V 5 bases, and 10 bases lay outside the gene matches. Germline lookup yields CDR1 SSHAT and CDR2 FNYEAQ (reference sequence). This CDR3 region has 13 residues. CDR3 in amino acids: CASSPEAGTSAYF. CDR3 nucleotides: TGTGCCAGCAGCCCGGAAGCCGGGACTAGCGCGTACTTC.

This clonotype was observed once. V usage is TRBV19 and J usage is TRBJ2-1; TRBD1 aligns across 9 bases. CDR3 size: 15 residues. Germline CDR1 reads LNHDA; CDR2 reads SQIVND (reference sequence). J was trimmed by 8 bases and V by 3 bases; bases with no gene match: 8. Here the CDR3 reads CASSIVRDREDEQFF. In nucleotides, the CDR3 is TGTGCCAGTAGTATCGTTAGGGACAGGGAGGATGAGCAGTTCTTC.

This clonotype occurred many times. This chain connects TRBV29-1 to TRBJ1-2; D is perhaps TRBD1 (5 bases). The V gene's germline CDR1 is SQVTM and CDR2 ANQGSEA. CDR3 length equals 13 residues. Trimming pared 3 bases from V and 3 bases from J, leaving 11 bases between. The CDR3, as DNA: TGCAGCGTTGATGTCGGGACGCACTATGGCTACACCTTC. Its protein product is CSVDVGTHYGYTF.

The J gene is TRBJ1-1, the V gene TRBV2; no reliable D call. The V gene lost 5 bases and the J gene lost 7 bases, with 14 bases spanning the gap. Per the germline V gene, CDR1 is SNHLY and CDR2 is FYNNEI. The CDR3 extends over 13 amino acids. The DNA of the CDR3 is TGTGCCAGCAGTTATAAATCGGACGGTGAAGCTTTCTTT. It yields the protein CASSYKSDGEAFF.

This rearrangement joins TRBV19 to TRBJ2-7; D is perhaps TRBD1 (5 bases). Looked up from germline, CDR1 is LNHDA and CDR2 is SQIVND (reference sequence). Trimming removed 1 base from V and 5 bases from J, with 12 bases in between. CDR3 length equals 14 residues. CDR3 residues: CASSIGTRGDEQYF. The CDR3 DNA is TGTGCCAGTAGTATAGGGACAAGGGGTGACGAGCAGTACTTC. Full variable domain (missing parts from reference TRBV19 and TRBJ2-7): DGGITQSPKYLFRKEGQNVTLSCEQNLNHDAMYWYRQDPGQGLRLIYYSQIVNDFQKGDIAEGYSVSREKKESFPLTVTSAQKNPTAFYLCASSIGTRGDEQYFGPGTRLTVT.

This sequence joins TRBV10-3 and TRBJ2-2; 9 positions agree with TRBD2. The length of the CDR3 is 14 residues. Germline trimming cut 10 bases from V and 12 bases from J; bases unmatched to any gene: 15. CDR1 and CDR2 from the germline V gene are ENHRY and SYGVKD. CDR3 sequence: CATPGGRAGEKLFF. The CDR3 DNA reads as TGTGCCACCCCGGGCGGGAGGGCCGGGGAGAAGCTGTTTTTT.

The CDR3 reads CATSREPVGNQPQHF. The CDR3 nucleotides are TGTGCCACCAGCAGAGAGCCAGTCGGCAATCAGCCCCAGCATTTT. The chain is built from TRBV15 and TRBJ1-5; D is unresolved. Per germline, CDR1 LNHNV and CDR2 YYDKDF (reference sequence). The CDR3 consists of 15 residues. V lost 0 bases and J 2 bases, leaving 8 bases between the germline ends.

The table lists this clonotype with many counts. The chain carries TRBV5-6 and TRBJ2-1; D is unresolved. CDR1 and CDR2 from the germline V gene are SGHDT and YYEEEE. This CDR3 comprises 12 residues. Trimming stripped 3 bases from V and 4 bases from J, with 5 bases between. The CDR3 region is CASSSRYNEQFF. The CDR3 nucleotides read TGTGCCAGCAGCTCCCGATACAATGAGCAGTTCTTC.

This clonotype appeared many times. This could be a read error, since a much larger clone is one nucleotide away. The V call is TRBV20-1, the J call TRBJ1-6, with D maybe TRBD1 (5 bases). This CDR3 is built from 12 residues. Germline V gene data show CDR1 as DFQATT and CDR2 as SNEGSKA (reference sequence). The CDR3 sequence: CCARAGRSPLHF. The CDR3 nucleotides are TGCTGTGCTAGAGCAGGGCGTTCACCCCTCCACTTT.

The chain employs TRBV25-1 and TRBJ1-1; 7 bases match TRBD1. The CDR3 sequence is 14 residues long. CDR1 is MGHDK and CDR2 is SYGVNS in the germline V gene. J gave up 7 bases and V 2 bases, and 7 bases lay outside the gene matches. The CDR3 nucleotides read TGTGCCAGCAGTGAAGTCGTGCAGGGGGGTGAAGCTTTCTTT. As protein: CASSEVVQGGEAFF. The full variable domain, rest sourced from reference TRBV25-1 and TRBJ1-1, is EADIYQTPRYLVIGTGKKITLECSQTMGHDKMYWYQQDPGMELHLIHYSYGVNSTEKGDLSSESTVSRIRTEHFPLTLESARPSHTSQYLCASSEVVQGGEAFFGQGTRLTVV.

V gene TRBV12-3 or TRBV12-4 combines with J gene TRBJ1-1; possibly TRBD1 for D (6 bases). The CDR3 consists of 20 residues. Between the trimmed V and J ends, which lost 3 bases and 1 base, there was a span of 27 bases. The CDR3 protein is CASSFRLARNTGQKNTEAFF. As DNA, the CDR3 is TGTGCCAGCAGTTTTCGACTAGCGAGAAACACCGGACAGAAGAACACTGAAGCTTTCTTT.

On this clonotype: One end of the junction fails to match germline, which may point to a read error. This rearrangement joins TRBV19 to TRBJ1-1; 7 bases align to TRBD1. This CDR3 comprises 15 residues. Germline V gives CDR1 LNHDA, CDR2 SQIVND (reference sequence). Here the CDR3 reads CASSMRGGMNTEALF. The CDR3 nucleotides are TGTGCCAGTAGTATGCGAGGGGGCATGAACACTGAAGCTCTCTTT.

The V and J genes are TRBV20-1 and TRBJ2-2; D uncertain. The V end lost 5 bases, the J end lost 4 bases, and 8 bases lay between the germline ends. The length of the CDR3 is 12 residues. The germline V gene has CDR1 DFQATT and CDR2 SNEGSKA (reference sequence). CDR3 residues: CSAGLSTGELFF. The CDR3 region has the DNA TGCAGTGCTGGCCTAAGCACCGGGGAGCTGTTTTTT.

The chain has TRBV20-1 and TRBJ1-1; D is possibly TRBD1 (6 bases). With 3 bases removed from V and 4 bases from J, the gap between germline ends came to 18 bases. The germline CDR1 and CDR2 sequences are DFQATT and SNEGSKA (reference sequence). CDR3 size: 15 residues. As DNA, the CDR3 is TGCAGTGCTAGGGCCTGGGAAGGGGGAGGCACTGAAGCTTTCTTT. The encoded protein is CSARAWEGGGTEAFF.

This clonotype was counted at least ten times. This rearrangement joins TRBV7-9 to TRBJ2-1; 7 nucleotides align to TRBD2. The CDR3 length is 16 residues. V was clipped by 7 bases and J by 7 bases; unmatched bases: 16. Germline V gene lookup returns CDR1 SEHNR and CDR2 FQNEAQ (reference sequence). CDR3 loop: CASTHHSAGVLNEQFF. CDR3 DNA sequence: TGTGCCAGCACCCATCATAGTGCGGGAGTGCTTAATGAGCAGTTCTTC.

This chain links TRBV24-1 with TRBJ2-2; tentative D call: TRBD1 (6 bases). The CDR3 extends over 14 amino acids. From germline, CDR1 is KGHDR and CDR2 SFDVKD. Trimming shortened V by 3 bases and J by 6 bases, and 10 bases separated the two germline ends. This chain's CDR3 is CATSDPRGPGELFF. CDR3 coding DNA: TGTGCCACCAGTGATCCCAGGGGACCCGGGGAGCTGTTTTTT.

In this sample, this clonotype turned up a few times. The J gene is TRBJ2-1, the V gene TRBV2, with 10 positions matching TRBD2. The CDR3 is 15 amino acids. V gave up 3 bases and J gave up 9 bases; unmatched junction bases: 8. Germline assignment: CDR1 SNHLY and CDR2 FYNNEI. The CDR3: CASSEILAGEGEQFF. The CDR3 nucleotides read TGTGCCAGCAGTGAGATCCTAGCGGGAGAGGGTGAGCAGTTCTTC.

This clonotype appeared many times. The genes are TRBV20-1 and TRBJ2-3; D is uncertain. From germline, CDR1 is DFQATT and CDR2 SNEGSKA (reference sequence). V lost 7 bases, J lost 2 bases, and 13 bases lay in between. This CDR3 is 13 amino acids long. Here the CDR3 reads CSVLEDLTDTQYF. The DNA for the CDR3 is TGCAGTGTCTTGGAAGACCTCACAGATACGCAGTATTTT.

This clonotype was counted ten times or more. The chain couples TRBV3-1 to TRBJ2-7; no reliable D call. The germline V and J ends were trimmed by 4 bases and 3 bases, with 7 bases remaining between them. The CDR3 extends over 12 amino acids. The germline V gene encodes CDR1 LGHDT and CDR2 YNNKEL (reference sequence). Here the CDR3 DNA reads TGTGCCAGCAGCCGTGGCGACTACGAGCAGTACTTC. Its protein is CASSRGDYEQYF.

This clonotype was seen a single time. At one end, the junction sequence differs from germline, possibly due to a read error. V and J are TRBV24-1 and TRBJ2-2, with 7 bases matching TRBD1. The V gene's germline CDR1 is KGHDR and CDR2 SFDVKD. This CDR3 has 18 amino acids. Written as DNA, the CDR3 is TGTGCCACCAGTCTTCGCAAACGGACAGGACATAACACCGGGGAGCTGTTCTTT. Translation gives CATSLRKRTGHNTGELFF.

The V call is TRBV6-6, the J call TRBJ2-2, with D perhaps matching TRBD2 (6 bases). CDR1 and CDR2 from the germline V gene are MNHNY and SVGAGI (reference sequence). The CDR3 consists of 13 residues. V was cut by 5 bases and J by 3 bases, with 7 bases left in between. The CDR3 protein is CASSERDTGELFF. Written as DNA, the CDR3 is TGTGCCAGCAGTGAGCGGGACACCGGGGAGCTGTTTTTT.